A single sample gave rise to the 8 T cell receptor beta chains below, sequenced in a study of blood T cells in healthy people across ages. The use of a sample-barcoded 5' primer and a J-beta primer mix characterized a second PCR of 7 to 11 cycles. TCRdb recomputed calls from the 5' RACE reads with MiXCR, one row per CDR3 protein. This table holds fewer than 1.5 million distinct CDR3 sequences, roughly 40% found once. Sequenced input: blood. These receptors all come from a woman under 30 in good health.

The genes are TRBV5-5 and TRBJ2-7; D remains ambiguous. The V and J ends lost 3 bases and 4 bases respectively, with 11 bases between them. CDR3 size: 13 residues. CDR1 is SGHKS, CDR2 YYEKEE, per germline (reference sequence). Here the CDR3 reads CASSSPTRYEQYF. CDR3 in DNA: TGTGCCAGCAGCTCCCCGACCCGTTACGAGCAGTACTTC. Drawing the rest from reference TRBV5-5 and TRBJ2-7, the complete variable domain is DAGVTQSPTHLIKTRGQQVTLRCSPISGHKSVSWYQQVLGQGPQFIFQYYEKEERGRGNFPDRFSARQFPNYSSELNVNALLLGDSALYLCASSSPTRYEQYFGPGTRLTVT.

CDR3 loop: CASSQALAGVGGQFF. DNA for the CDR3: TGTGCCAGCAGCCAAGCCCTAGCGGGAGTAGGTGGGCAGTTCTTC. The rearrangement links TRBV14 to TRBJ2-1; 10 bases fit TRBD2. Trimming removed 1 base from V and 12 bases from J; junction bases left unmatched: 9. The CDR3 length is 15 residues. Germline V gene sequence: CDR1 SGHDN, CDR2 FVKESK.

The chain joins TRBV6-2 or TRBV6-3 to TRBJ1-3, with 9 bases that match TRBD1. The CDR3 is 15 amino acids. The trim removed 2 bases at V and 3 bases at J, leaving 2 bases unmatched. The germline CDR1 and CDR2 sequences are MNHEY and SVGEGT. The CDR3 coding sequence is TGTGCCAGCAGTTACCGGACAGGGGTTGGAAACACCATATATTTT. Translated: CASSYRTGVGNTIYF.

V gene TRBV12-3 or TRBV12-4 combines with J gene TRBJ2-3; 7 bases line up with TRBD2. J was trimmed by 0 bases and V by 5 bases; bases with no gene match: 8. This CDR3 is 16 amino acids long. The CDR3 DNA sequence: TGTGCCAGCAGTACCCGAAGACTAGCTAGCACAGATACGCAGTATTTT. It encodes CASSTRRLASTDTQYF.

Here the CDR3 reads CASSQGSSSSYEQFF. The CDR3 DNA follows: TGTGCCAGCAGCCAAGGTTCATCCAGCTCCTACGAGCAGTTCTTC. The rearrangement links TRBV3-1 to TRBJ2-1, with D unresolved. The V gene's germline CDR1 is LGHDT and CDR2 YNNKEL (reference sequence). This CDR3 has 15 amino acids. V lost 1 base and J lost 10, with 17 bases in between.

V gene TRBV5-1 combines with J gene TRBJ2-5; possibly TRBD2 for D (6 bases). The length of the CDR3 is 16 residues. V was shortened by 7 bases and J by 2 bases, with 21 bases between the two germline ends. Germline V lookup: CDR1 SGHRS, CDR2 YFSETQ. CDR3 in amino acids: CASATAGQAQQETQYF. As DNA, the CDR3 is TGCGCCAGCGCAACCGCGGGGCAGGCCCAACAAGAGACCCAGTACTTC.

This clonotype has a handful of counts. The chain joins TRBV29-1 to TRBJ2-6; no definite D call. This CDR3 comprises 14 residues. The germline V gene encodes CDR1 SQVTM and CDR2 ANQGSEA. V dropped 4 bases and J dropped 0 bases, with 7 bases sitting between them. The CDR3, as DNA: TGCAGCGTTGGTTGGGACTCTGGGGCCAACGTCCTGACTTTC. Amino acids: CSVGWDSGANVLTF.

The chain combines TRBV5-5 with TRBJ1-2; D is ambiguous. Looked up from germline, CDR1 is SGHKS and CDR2 is YYEKEE (reference sequence). Trimming left V 0 bases short and J 4 bases short, with 22 bases between. This CDR3 has 18 amino acids. CDR3 sequence reads: CASSLDRRRTVPLYGYTF. CDR3 bases: TGTGCCAGCAGCTTGGATCGGCGCAGAACCGTCCCCCTCTATGGCTACACCTTC.